This TCR beta chain stems from a study of blood T cells in healthy people across ages. At least 6 million PBMCs were isolated per sample. With a J-beta primer mix and a sample-barcoded 5' primer, a second PCR ran about 7 to 12 cycles. TCRdb re-derived calls from the 5' RACE reads in MiXCR, one entry per CDR3 protein. The top ten clones hold over 7% of a sample with 1.5 million to 2 million distinct CDR3 sequences, 28% of them seen once. Points from the study as a whole: Relative to aged donors, long-lived donors carried more naive CD4+ cells and displayed higher diversity. Nothing was known about donor CMV status, and this possibly confounded expanded clonotype changes.

The CDR3 contains 16 residues. The V gene's germline CDR1 is DFQATT and CDR2 SNEGSKA (reference sequence). Trimming stripped 0 bases from V and 3 bases from J, with 18 bases between. In regard to this clonotype: Its antigen is undetermined.

Sequencing was carried out using blood. V and J are TRBV20-1 and TRBJ2-7; D perhaps matches TRBD2 (6 bases). The receptor's source is a woman in her 30s in good health. The CDR3 nucleotides read TGCAGTGCTAGAGATAAAATGGTACCGGGGGTCTACGAGCAGTACTTC. This codes for CSARDKMVPGVYEQYF.